A selection of T cell receptor beta chains follows, all from one sample in a study of technical replicates of blood from a handful of donors. The assay was immunoSEQ multiplex PCR, and TCRdb's table has in-frame clones only and misses some. The repertoire holds more than 65,000 clones, roughly 95% seen once, with 0.3% to 0.45% in the top ten. Sequencing was done on a sample of T cells isolated from PBMCs. The source is a human donor in good health. Each CDR3 is given with its conserved first and last residue. Fields, in order: V gene, J gene, D gene, clone size, CDR3 length, CDR3 protein, CDR3 DNA. The D gene is left open where the match is weak. Not every row has a clone size; where given, it reads once, few, many or a size class.

v_call: TRBV7-9; j_call: TRBJ2-1; d_call: TRBD2; clone_size: .; cdr3_length: 15; cdr3_aa: CASSLGTSSYNEQFF; cdr3_nt: TGTGCCAGCAGCCTAGGGACTAGCTCCTACAATGAGCAGTTCTTC
v_call: TRBV7-3; j_call: TRBJ2-3; d_call: .; clone_size: .; cdr3_length: 14; cdr3_aa: CASSPIGGADTQYF; cdr3_nt: TGTGCCAGCAGCCCTATAGGGGGTGCAGATACGCAGTATTTT
v_call: TRBV11-2; j_call: TRBJ2-7; d_call: .; clone_size: .; cdr3_length: 15; cdr3_aa: CASSLDSPSFYEQYF; cdr3_nt: TGTGCCAGCAGCTTGGATAGCCCTAGCTTCTACGAGCAGTACTTC
v_call: TRBV5-4; j_call: TRBJ2-3; d_call: .; clone_size: .; cdr3_length: 14; cdr3_aa: CASSSRTVTDTQYF; cdr3_nt: TGTGCCAGCAGCTCCAGGACAGTCACAGATACGCAGTATTTT
v_call: TRBV7-7; j_call: TRBJ2-5; d_call: .; clone_size: .; cdr3_length: 13; cdr3_aa: CASSLGPQETQYF; cdr3_nt: TGTGCCAGCAGCTTAGGGCCGCAAGAGACCCAGTACTTC
v_call: TRBV6-1; j_call: TRBJ2-7; d_call: TRBD2; clone_size: .; cdr3_length: 15; cdr3_aa: CASSEVLAGYYEQYF; cdr3_nt: TGTGCCAGCAGTGAAGTTCTAGCGGGATACTACGAGCAGTACTTC
v_call: TRBV7-3; j_call: TRBJ2-5; d_call: TRBD2; clone_size: .; cdr3_length: 14; cdr3_aa: CASSPWTSPETQYF; cdr3_nt: TGTGCCAGCAGCCCCTGGACTAGCCCGGAGACCCAGTACTTC
v_call: TRBV6-1; j_call: TRBJ1-2; d_call: .; clone_size: .; cdr3_length: 13; cdr3_aa: CASSWGQDYGYTF; cdr3_nt: TGTGCCAGCAGTTGGGGACAAGACTATGGCTACACCTTC
v_call: TRBV5-5; j_call: TRBJ2-3; d_call: TRBD2; clone_size: .; cdr3_length: 14; cdr3_aa: CASRTSGLKDTQYF; cdr3_nt: TGTGCCAGCAGGACTAGCGGGTTGAAAGATACGCAGTATTTT
v_call: TRBV30; j_call: TRBJ2-1; d_call: .; clone_size: once; cdr3_length: 11; cdr3_aa: CAWSEIEEQFF; cdr3_nt: TGTGCCTGGAGTGAAATAGAAGAGCAGTTCTTC
v_call: TRBV4-3; j_call: TRBJ2-3; d_call: TRBD2; clone_size: .; cdr3_length: 15; cdr3_aa: CASSQGAATSGTQYF; cdr3_nt: TGCGCCAGCAGCCAAGGAGCGGCGACTAGCGGTACGCAGTATTTT
v_call: TRBV19; j_call: TRBJ1-2; d_call: TRBD1; clone_size: .; cdr3_length: 14; cdr3_aa: CASSGPGTGYGYTF; cdr3_nt: TGTGCCAGTAGTGGACCCGGGACAGGGTATGGCTACACCTTC
v_call: TRBV2; j_call: TRBJ1-1; d_call: .; clone_size: .; cdr3_length: 14; cdr3_aa: CASSGKGGGDKAFF; cdr3_nt: TGTGCCAGCAGTGGAAAAGGGGGTGGGGACAAAGCTTTCTTT
v_call: TRBV6-1; j_call: TRBJ2-7; d_call: TRBD2; clone_size: .; cdr3_length: 15; cdr3_aa: CASSVDGGNAYEQYF; cdr3_nt: TGTGCCAGCAGTGTCGACGGGGGGAACGCCTACGAGCAGTACTTC
v_call: TRBV6-5; j_call: TRBJ1-2; d_call: .; clone_size: once; cdr3_length: 15; cdr3_aa: CASSYWTRRFYGYTF; cdr3_nt: TGTGCCAGCAGTTACTGGACGAGGAGGTTCTATGGCTACACCTTC
v_call: TRBV6-1; j_call: TRBJ2-4; d_call: TRBD1; clone_size: .; cdr3_length: 14; cdr3_aa: CASSEGGQLNIQYF; cdr3_nt: TGTGCCAGCAGTGAAGGGGGACAGCTAAACATTCAGTACTTC
v_call: TRBV20-1; j_call: TRBJ2-1; d_call: .; clone_size: .; cdr3_length: 11; cdr3_aa: CSARQSTLAFF; cdr3_nt: TGCAGTGCCCGACAGTCGACCCTGGCGTTCTTC
v_call: TRBV6-5; j_call: TRBJ2-1; d_call: TRBD2; clone_size: once; cdr3_length: 16; cdr3_aa: CASSSAREASYNEQFF; cdr3_nt: TGTGCCAGCAGTTCCGCCCGGGAGGCCTCCTACAATGAGCAGTTCTTC
v_call: TRBV6-1; j_call: TRBJ2-7; d_call: TRBD1; clone_size: .; cdr3_length: 13; cdr3_aa: CASSWDRGEEQYF; cdr3_nt: TGTGCCAGCAGTTGGGACAGGGGAGAAGAGCAGTACTTC
v_call: TRBV7-2; j_call: TRBJ2-7; d_call: .; clone_size: .; cdr3_length: 14; cdr3_aa: CASSLERGRDEQYF; cdr3_nt: TGTGCCAGCAGCTTAGAAAGGGGTCGCGACGAGCAGTACTTC
v_call: TRBV19; j_call: TRBJ1-2; d_call: .; clone_size: .; cdr3_length: 12; cdr3_aa: CASSMEVYGYTF; cdr3_nt: TGTGCCAGTAGTATGGAGGTCTATGGCTACACCTTC
v_call: TRBV10-2; j_call: TRBJ2-3; d_call: TRBD2; clone_size: .; cdr3_length: 16; cdr3_aa: CASSDTGGPATDTQYF; cdr3_nt: TGCGCCAGCAGTGATACGGGAGGGCCTGCCACAGATACGCAGTATTTT
v_call: TRBV7-9; j_call: TRBJ1-2; d_call: TRBD1; clone_size: .; cdr3_length: 16; cdr3_aa: CASSLAGTGTNYGYTF; cdr3_nt: TGTGCCAGCAGCTTAGCAGGGACAGGGACCAACTATGGCTACACCTTC
v_call: TRBV25-1; j_call: TRBJ2-7; d_call: TRBD1; clone_size: .; cdr3_length: 15; cdr3_aa: CASSEGPGQGNKQYF; cdr3_nt: TGTGCCAGCAGTGAAGGGCCGGGACAGGGGAACAAGCAGTACTTC
v_call: TRBV7-3; j_call: TRBJ2-1; d_call: .; clone_size: once; cdr3_length: 12; cdr3_aa: CASSSDRSQQFF; cdr3_nt: TGTGCCAGCAGCTCCGATAGATCCCAGCAGTTCTTC
v_call: TRBV28; j_call: TRBJ2-1; d_call: TRBD2; clone_size: .; cdr3_length: 13; cdr3_aa: CASSLGSGTEQFF; cdr3_nt: TGTGCCAGCAGTTTGGGTAGCGGGACAGAGCAGTTCTTC
v_call: TRBV30; j_call: TRBJ2-1; d_call: TRBD2; clone_size: .; cdr3_length: 17; cdr3_aa: CACRLADRVSSYNEQFF; cdr3_nt: TGTGCCTGTCGGCTAGCGGATAGAGTTAGCTCCTACAATGAGCAGTTCTTC
v_call: TRBV6-5; j_call: TRBJ1-3; d_call: TRBD1; clone_size: once; cdr3_length: 15; cdr3_aa: CASTRGGQGSSTIYF; cdr3_nt: TGTGCCAGCACTCGGGGGGGACAGGGTTCGAGCACCATATATTTT
v_call: TRBV2; j_call: TRBJ2-5; d_call: .; clone_size: .; cdr3_length: 14; cdr3_aa: CASRRLGAWETQYF; cdr3_nt: TGTGCCAGCCGAAGGTTGGGGGCCTGGGAGACCCAGTACTTC
v_call: TRBV7-2; j_call: TRBJ2-3; d_call: .; clone_size: .; cdr3_length: 15; cdr3_aa: CASSLGVIVADTQYF; cdr3_nt: TGTGCCAGCAGCTTAGGAGTGATAGTTGCAGATACGCAGTATTTT
v_call: TRBV27; j_call: TRBJ1-1; d_call: .; clone_size: .; cdr3_length: 13; cdr3_aa: CASSFMDGGEAFF; cdr3_nt: TGTGCCAGCAGTTTTATGGACGGGGGTGAAGCTTTCTTT
v_call: TRBV11-3; j_call: TRBJ2-7; d_call: .; clone_size: .; cdr3_length: 14; cdr3_aa: CASRKRTQPYEQYF; cdr3_nt: TGTGCCAGCAGAAAACGGACACAACCCTACGAGCAGTACTTC
v_call: TRBV19; j_call: TRBJ2-7; d_call: .; clone_size: .; cdr3_length: 14; cdr3_aa: CASSFSADSYEQYF; cdr3_nt: TGTGCCAGTAGTTTCTCAGCGGACTCCTACGAGCAGTACTTC
v_call: TRBV29-1; j_call: TRBJ2-1; d_call: .; clone_size: .; cdr3_length: 13; cdr3_aa: CSGGFTGSNEQFF; cdr3_nt: TGCAGCGGCGGATTTACGGGGAGCAATGAGCAGTTCTTC
v_call: TRBV27; j_call: TRBJ1-4; d_call: .; clone_size: .; cdr3_length: 15; cdr3_aa: CASSLWSATNEKLFF; cdr3_nt: TGTGCCAGCAGTTTATGGAGTGCAACTAATGAAAAACTGTTTTTT
v_call: TRBV16; j_call: TRBJ1-5; d_call: .; clone_size: .; cdr3_length: 12; cdr3_aa: CASSQSRGLQHF; cdr3_nt: TGTGCCAGCAGCCAATCTAGGGGTCTCCAGCATTTT
v_call: TRBV5-4; j_call: TRBJ2-1; d_call: .; clone_size: .; cdr3_length: 12; cdr3_aa: CASSLVSNEQFF; cdr3_nt: TGTGCCAGCAGCTTGGTCAGCAATGAGCAGTTCTTC
v_call: TRBV5-3; j_call: TRBJ2-1; d_call: TRBD2; clone_size: .; cdr3_length: 11; cdr3_aa: CARSLVAGGFF; cdr3_nt: TGTGCCAGAAGCTTGGTAGCGGGAGGCTTCTTC
v_call: TRBV18; j_call: TRBJ1-4; d_call: .; clone_size: .; cdr3_length: 14; cdr3_aa: CASSLARQNEKLFF; cdr3_nt: TGTGCCAGCTCGCTGGCGAGACAGAATGAAAAACTGTTTTTT
v_call: TRBV7-2; j_call: TRBJ1-1; d_call: TRBD1; clone_size: .; cdr3_length: 14; cdr3_aa: CASSSQGAGTEAFF; cdr3_nt: TGTGCCAGCAGCTCACAGGGGGCGGGTACTGAAGCTTTCTTT
v_call: TRBV7-7; j_call: TRBJ1-3; d_call: TRBD1; clone_size: .; cdr3_length: 17; cdr3_aa: CASSLGGTGGLGNTIYF; cdr3_nt: TGTGCTAGCAGCTTAGGGGGGACAGGGGGTCTTGGAAACACCATATATTTT
v_call: TRBV28; j_call: TRBJ1-5; d_call: .; clone_size: .; cdr3_length: 17; cdr3_aa: CASRPTGVSYSNQPQHF; cdr3_nt: TGTGCCAGCAGACCGACAGGCGTTTCTTATAGCAATCAGCCCCAGCATTTT
v_call: TRBV11-1; j_call: TRBJ2-1; d_call: TRBD1; clone_size: .; cdr3_length: 15; cdr3_aa: CASSPDREAYNEQFF; cdr3_nt: TGTGCCAGCAGCCCAGACAGGGAAGCGTACAATGAGCAGTTCTTC
v_call: TRBV19; j_call: TRBJ2-6; d_call: TRBD2; clone_size: .; cdr3_length: 15; cdr3_aa: CASRDSGAGANVLTF; cdr3_nt: TGTGCCAGTAGGGATAGCGGGGCTGGGGCCAACGTCCTGACTTTC
v_call: TRBV19; j_call: TRBJ1-1; d_call: .; clone_size: .; cdr3_length: 17; cdr3_aa: CASSPIPSDTQNTEAFF; cdr3_nt: TGTGCCAGTAGTCCTATACCTTCGGACACTCAGAACACTGAAGCTTTCTTT
v_call: TRBV7-9; j_call: TRBJ2-1; d_call: TRBD2; clone_size: .; cdr3_length: 14; cdr3_aa: CASSHERELVEQFF; cdr3_nt: TGTGCCAGCAGCCACGAGCGGGAGCTCGTGGAGCAGTTCTTC
v_call: TRBV6-6; j_call: TRBJ1-2; d_call: .; clone_size: .; cdr3_length: 13; cdr3_aa: CASSYPDISSYTF; cdr3_nt: TGTGCCAGCAGTTACCCGGACATTTCGAGCTACACCTTC
v_call: TRBV2; j_call: TRBJ2-7; d_call: .; clone_size: .; cdr3_length: 12; cdr3_aa: CASSGAGYEQYF; cdr3_nt: TGTGCCAGCAGTGGCGCAGGCTACGAGCAGTACTTC
v_call: TRBV5-5; j_call: TRBJ2-2; d_call: .; clone_size: .; cdr3_length: 15; cdr3_aa: CASSLRTGQGGELFF; cdr3_nt: TGTGCCAGCAGCTTAAGAACAGGGCAAGGCGGGGAGCTGTTTTTT
v_call: TRBV13; j_call: TRBJ2-7; d_call: .; clone_size: .; cdr3_length: 13; cdr3_aa: CASSLKGVGEQYF; cdr3_nt: TGTGCCAGCAGCTTAAAGGGGGTGGGGGAGCAGTACTTC
v_call: TRBV9; j_call: TRBJ1-1; d_call: .; clone_size: .; cdr3_length: 17; cdr3_aa: CASSVEHNADMNTEAFF; cdr3_nt: TGTGCCAGCAGCGTCGAACATAACGCGGATATGAACACTGAAGCTTTCTTT
v_call: TRBV5-1; j_call: TRBJ2-5; d_call: .; clone_size: .; cdr3_length: 11; cdr3_aa: CASSLQETQYF; cdr3_nt: TGCGCCAGCAGCCTCCAAGAGACCCAGTACTTC
v_call: TRBV27; j_call: TRBJ1-5; d_call: TRBD1; clone_size: once; cdr3_length: 18; cdr3_aa: CASNPVLFGTGVGQPQHF; cdr3_nt: TGTGCCAGCAACCCCGTGCTATTCGGGACAGGGGTCGGTCAGCCCCAGCATTTT
v_call: TRBV4-1; j_call: TRBJ1-5; d_call: .; clone_size: .; cdr3_length: 16; cdr3_aa: CASSQEGRISNQPQHF; cdr3_nt: TGCGCCAGCAGCCAAGAGGGCAGGATTAGCAATCAGCCCCAGCATTTT
v_call: TRBV7-6; j_call: TRBJ1-3; d_call: .; clone_size: .; cdr3_length: 15; cdr3_aa: CASSLVTGLGNTIYF; cdr3_nt: TGTGCCAGCAGCTTAGTCACGGGACTTGGAAACACCATATATTTT